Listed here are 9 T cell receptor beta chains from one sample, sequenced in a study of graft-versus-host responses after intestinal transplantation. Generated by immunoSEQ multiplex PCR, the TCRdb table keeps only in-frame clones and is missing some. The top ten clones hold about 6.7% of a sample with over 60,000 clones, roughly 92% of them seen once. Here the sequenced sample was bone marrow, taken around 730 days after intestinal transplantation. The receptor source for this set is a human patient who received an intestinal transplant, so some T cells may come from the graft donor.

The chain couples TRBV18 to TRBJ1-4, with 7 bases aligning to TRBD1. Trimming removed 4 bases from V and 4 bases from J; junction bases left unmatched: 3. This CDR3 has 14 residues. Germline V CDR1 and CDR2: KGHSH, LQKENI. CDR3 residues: CASSRDRVNEKLFF. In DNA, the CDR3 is TGTGCCAGCTCACGCGACAGGGTTAATGAAAAACTGTTTTTT.

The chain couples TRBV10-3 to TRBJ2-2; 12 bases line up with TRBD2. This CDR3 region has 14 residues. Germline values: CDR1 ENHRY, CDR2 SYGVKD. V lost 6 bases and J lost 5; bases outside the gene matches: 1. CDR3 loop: CAIRLAGGTGELFF. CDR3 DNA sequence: TGTGCCATCAGGCTAGCGGGAGGGACCGGGGAGCTGTTTTTT.

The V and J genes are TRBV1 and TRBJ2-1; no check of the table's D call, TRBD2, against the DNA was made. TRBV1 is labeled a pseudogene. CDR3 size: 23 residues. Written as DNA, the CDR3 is TGCACCAGCAGCCAACCCCACTCCGGGACTAGCGGGGGGGAAAGGTTAGGGGATAATGAGCAGTTCTTC. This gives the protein CTSSQPHSGTSGGERLGDNEQFF.

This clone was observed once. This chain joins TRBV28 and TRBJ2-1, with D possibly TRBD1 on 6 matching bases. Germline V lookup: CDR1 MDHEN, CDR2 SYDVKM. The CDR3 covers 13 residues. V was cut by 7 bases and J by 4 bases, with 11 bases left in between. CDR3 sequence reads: CASKGDVYNEQFF. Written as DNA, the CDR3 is TGTGCCAGCAAGGGGGACGTTTACAATGAGCAGTTCTTC.

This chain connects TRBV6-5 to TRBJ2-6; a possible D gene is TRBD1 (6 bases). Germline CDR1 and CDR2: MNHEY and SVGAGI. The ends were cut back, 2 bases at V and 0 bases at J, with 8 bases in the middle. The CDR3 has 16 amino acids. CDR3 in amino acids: CASSYRDTSGANVLTF. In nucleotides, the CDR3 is TGTGCCAGCAGTTACCGGGACACCTCTGGGGCCAACGTCCTGACTTTC.

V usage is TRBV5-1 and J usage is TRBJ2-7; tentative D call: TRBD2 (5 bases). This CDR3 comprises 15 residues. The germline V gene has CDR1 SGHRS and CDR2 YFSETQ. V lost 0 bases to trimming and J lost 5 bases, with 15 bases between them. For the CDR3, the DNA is TGCGCCAGCAGCTTGGCCCGGAGGATAAGCGACGAGCAGTACTTC. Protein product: CASSLARRISDEQYF.

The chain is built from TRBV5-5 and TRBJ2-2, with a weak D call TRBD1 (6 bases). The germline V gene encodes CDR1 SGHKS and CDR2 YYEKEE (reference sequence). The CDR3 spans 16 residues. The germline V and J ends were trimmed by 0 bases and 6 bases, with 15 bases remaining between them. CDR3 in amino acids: CASSLGRTALPGELFF. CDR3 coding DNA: TGTGCCAGCAGCTTGGGCAGGACAGCTTTGCCCGGGGAGCTGTTTTTT.

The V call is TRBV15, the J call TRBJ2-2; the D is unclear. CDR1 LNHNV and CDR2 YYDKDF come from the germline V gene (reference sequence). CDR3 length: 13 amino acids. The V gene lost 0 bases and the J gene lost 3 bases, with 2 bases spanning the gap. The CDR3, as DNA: TGTGCCACCAGCAGAGAGGACACCGGGGAGCTGTTTTTT. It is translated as CATSREDTGELFF.

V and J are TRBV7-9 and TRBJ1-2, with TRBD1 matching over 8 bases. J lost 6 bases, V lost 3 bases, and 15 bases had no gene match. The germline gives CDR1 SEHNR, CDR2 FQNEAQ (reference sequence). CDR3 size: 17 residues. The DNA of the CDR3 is TGTGCCAGCAGCTTTACCGGGACAGGAGTGGTATACAATGGCTACACCTTC. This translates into CASSFTGTGVVYNGYTF.